These T cell receptor beta chains were read from a single sample in a study of CXCR3-negative and CXCR3-positive naive CD8 T cells. TCRdb re-called the 5' RACE reads and catalogs CDR3 proteins one per entry, DNA excluded. This sample's table has 20,000 to 25,000 distinct CDR3 sequences. The sequenced material came from memory CD8+ T cells from blood. The receptors derive from a human donor in good health. Some clones in this sample may be carry-over from other donors' samples. CDR3s include the opening cysteine and the closing phenylalanine or tryptophan. The size entry is marked missing in some rows and otherwise reads once, few, many or a size class.

size: -; J: TRBJ2-7; V: TRBV29-1; CDR3: CSVDGGQQGEQYF
size: -; J: TRBJ2-7; V: TRBV7-2; CDR3: CASSSTTWSSYEQYF
size: -; J: TRBJ2-7; V: TRBV4-3; CDR3: CASSQDQGIVGLSYEQYF
size: -; J: TRBJ2-7; V: TRBV7-3; CDR3: CASSLDGTGEVDEQYF
size: -; J: TRBJ2-7; V: TRBV4-1; CDR3: CSSSQEGGYEQYF
size: -; J: TRBJ2-7; V: TRBV7-9; CDR3: CASSSQGDEQYF
size: -; J: TRBJ1-5; V: TRBV12-3/TRBV12-4; CDR3: CASGGVAGDNQPQHF
size: -; J: TRBJ2-7; V: TRBV7-7; CDR3: CASSYCSYEQYF
size: -; J: TRBJ2-1; V: TRBV6-6; CDR3: CASTTSVGQSYNEQFF
size: -; J: TRBJ2-2; V: TRBV20-1; CDR3: CSPDQLAGVNTGELFF
size: -; J: TRBJ2-5; V: TRBV16; CDR3: CASSQSMRGEETQYF
size: -; J: TRBJ2-4; V: TRBV6-1; CDR3: CASSEAVQGDQYF
size: -; J: TRBJ2-5; V: TRBV7-6; CDR3: CASSFFGGRAPETQYF
size: -; J: TRBJ2-1; V: TRBV23-1; CDR3: CASSQIWREGNQGPGNEQFF
size: -; J: TRBJ2-7; V: TRBV7-8; CDR3: CASSYGQGPYEQYF
size: -; J: TRBJ2-3; V: TRBV2; CDR3: CASNPIEVFVGTDTQYF
size: -; J: TRBJ2-7; V: TRBV29-1; CDR3: CSVEGGPEYEQYF
size: -; J: TRBJ2-3; V: TRBV4-1; CDR3: CASSQLQTGLADTQYF
size: -; J: TRBJ2-1; V: TRBV2; CDR3: CASNLPFGEWNEQFF
size: -; J: TRBJ1-5; V: TRBV28; CDR3: CASETGGLNNQPQHF
size: -; J: TRBJ2-7; V: TRBV29-1; CDR3: CSGGTESPYEQYF
size: -; J: TRBJ2-1; V: TRBV29-1; CDR3: CSAPPGGDEQFF
size: -; J: TRBJ2-7; V: TRBV20-1; CDR3: CSASPLRSGSDGDEQYF
size: -; J: TRBJ1-1; V: TRBV10-3; CDR3: CAIRDSPPSEAFF
size: -; J: TRBJ1-1; V: TRBV20-1; CDR3: CSATRGDTEAFF
size: -; J: TRBJ2-1; V: TRBV7-6; CDR3: CASSRDSYNEQFF
size: -; J: TRBJ2-1; V: TRBV7-3; CDR3: CASSFGPLSWREANNEQFF
size: -; J: TRBJ1-2; V: TRBV7-2; CDR3: CASSLEGPMGYYGYTF
size: -; J: TRBJ2-7; V: TRBV10-3; CDR3: CAISDTGQGSNEQYF
size: medium-sized; J: TRBJ2-7; V: TRBV4-3; CDR3: CASSQAWEIGAREQYF
size: -; J: TRBJ2-1; V: TRBV27; CDR3: CASSLRRGHSYNEQFF
size: -; J: TRBJ2-3; V: TRBV28; CDR3: CASSSRRGGRDTQYF
size: -; J: TRBJ2-7; V: TRBV18; CDR3: CASSPQDTAYEQYF
size: -; J: TRBJ2-7; V: TRBV6-5; CDR3: CASTQGYSYEQYF
size: -; J: TRBJ1-1; V: TRBV29-1; CDR3: CSVEGGLNTEAFF
size: -; J: TRBJ2-2; V: TRBV5-6; CDR3: CVSSLEGGPTGELFF
size: -; J: TRBJ2-7; V: TRBV9; CDR3: CASSVGTSGAYEQYF
size: -; J: TRBJ2-1; V: TRBV11-2; CDR3: CASSLSVGDEQFF
size: -; J: TRBJ2-7; V: TRBV7-6; CDR3: CASSFSGYEQYF
size: -; J: TRBJ2-7; V: TRBV7-8; CDR3: CASSIGSSYEQYF
size: -; J: TRBJ2-4; V: TRBV4-3; CDR3: CASSPAREGNIQYF